The entry below describes one T cell receptor (beta chain). The antigen remains unidentified. The data were produced by immunoSEQ multiplex PCR, yet TCRdb's version contains in-frame clones alone and is incomplete. Among about 1.4 million clones, roughly 96% were seen once, and the ten largest hold roughly 1.2%. V was pared by 3 bases and J by 4 bases, with 9 bases between. The CDR3 extends over 13 amino acids. Per the germline V gene, CDR1 is MDHEN and CDR2 is SYDVKM. The data were taken from a study of shared clonotypes between healthy human individuals. CD45RA-negative memory and CD45RA+ naive subsets were split from the CD4+ cells. General study findings and limits: It was anticipated that sequencing depth would influence how many clonotypes donors shared. In several donors, around 5% of naive CD4 clonotypes appeared in common.

The receptor's source is a man aged 25-45 years in good health. Sequencing was done on a sample of naive CD4+ T cells sorted from blood. Subset noted: CD45RA+ positively selected. The chain uses TRBV28 and TRBJ1-2; D ambiguous. The CDR3 here is CASSLTLGYGYTF. DNA for the CDR3: TGTGCCAGCAGTTTGACGTTAGGCTATGGCTACACCTTC.